One sample yielded the 5 T cell receptor beta chains listed below, sequenced in a study of ipilimumab plus nivolumab after autologous stem cell transplantation. The method was immunoSEQ multiplex PCR; TCRdb's version includes in-frame clones alone and lacks a portion of them. Of 15,000 or so clones in the sample, approximately 75% were seen once. Here the sequenced sample was PBMCs, taken in a trial of ipilimumab plus nivolumab as post-transplant consolidation. These receptors all stem from a male donor with primary mediastinal lymphoma.

Concerning this clone itself: This sample includes further DNA sequences coding for the same CDR3. The chain recombines TRBV18 with TRBJ2-5; D ambiguous. The CDR3 contains 14 residues. CDR1 and CDR2 from the germline V gene are KGHSH and LQKENI. Trimming pared 2 bases from V and 1 base from J, leaving 8 bases between. The CDR3 DNA follows: TGTGCCAGCTCACCAAGGCAGGCCCAAGAGACCCAGTACTTC. Its translation is CASSPRQAQETQYF.

This clone was seen only a few times. In DNA, the CDR3 is TGTGCCAGCAGCTCCCGACTAGCGGGAGTGGAGACCCAGTACTTC. Encoded protein: CASSSRLAGVETQYF. This chain connects TRBV9 to TRBJ2-5, with TRBD2 matching over 12 bases. CDR3 length: 15 residues. V shed 4 bases, J shed 5 bases, and the junction held 6 bases outside the gene matches. Germline CDR1 SGDLS, CDR2 YYNGEE.

The chain carries TRBV7-3 and TRBJ2-7; 11 nucleotides agree with TRBD1. Germline assignment: CDR1 SGHTA and CDR2 FQGTGA. Losses at the gene ends were 4 bases for V and 6 bases for J; bases not matched to a gene: 5. The CDR3 loop spans 14 amino acids. The CDR3 sequence: CASSWTGTGGEQYF. The CDR3 DNA is TGTGCCAGCAGCTGGACCGGGACAGGGGGCGAGCAGTACTTC.

This sequence joins TRBV7-6 and TRBJ2-1; 10 bases are shared with TRBD2. Germline loops: CDR1 SGHVS, CDR2 FNYEAQ. CDR3 length: 13 residues. The trim removed 1 base at V and 11 bases at J, leaving 2 bases unmatched. CDR3 residues: CASSLELAGKQFF. The CDR3 region has the DNA TGTGCCAGCAGCTTAGAACTAGCGGGAAAGCAGTTCTTC.

V and J are TRBV7-3 and TRBJ2-1; D tentatively reads TRBD1 or TRBD2 (5 bases each). Germline V gene lookup returns CDR1 SGHTA and CDR2 FQGTGA. V lost 4 bases and J lost 0, with 10 bases in between. This CDR3 contains 15 residues. CDR3 nucleotide sequence: TGTGCCAGCAGCTGGGACGTGAGCTCCTACAATGAGCAGTTCTTC. Amino acids: CASSWDVSSYNEQFF.